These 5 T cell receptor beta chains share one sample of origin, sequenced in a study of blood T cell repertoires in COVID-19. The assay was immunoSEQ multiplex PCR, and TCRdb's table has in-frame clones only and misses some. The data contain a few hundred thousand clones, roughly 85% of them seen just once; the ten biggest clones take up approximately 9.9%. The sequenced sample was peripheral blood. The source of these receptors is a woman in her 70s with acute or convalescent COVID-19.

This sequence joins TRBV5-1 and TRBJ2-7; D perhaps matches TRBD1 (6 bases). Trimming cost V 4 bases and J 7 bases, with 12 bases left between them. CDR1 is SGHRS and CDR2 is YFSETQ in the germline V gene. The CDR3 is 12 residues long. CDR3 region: CASSLQGFEQYF. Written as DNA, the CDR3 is TGCGCCAGCAGCCTCCAGGGGTTTGAGCAGTACTTC.

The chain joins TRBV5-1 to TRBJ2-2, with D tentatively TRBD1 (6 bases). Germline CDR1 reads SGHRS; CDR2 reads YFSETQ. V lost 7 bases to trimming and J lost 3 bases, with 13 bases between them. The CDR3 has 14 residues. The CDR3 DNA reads TGCGCCAGCGGCTCGGGACACGACACCGGGGAGCTGTTTTTT. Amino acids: CASGSGHDTGELFF.

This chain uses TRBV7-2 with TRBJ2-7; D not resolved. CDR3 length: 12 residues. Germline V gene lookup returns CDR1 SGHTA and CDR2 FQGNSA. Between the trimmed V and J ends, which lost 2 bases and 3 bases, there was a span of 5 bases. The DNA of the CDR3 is TGTGCCAGCAGCTTATCTTTCTACGAGCAGTACTTC. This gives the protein CASSLSFYEQYF.

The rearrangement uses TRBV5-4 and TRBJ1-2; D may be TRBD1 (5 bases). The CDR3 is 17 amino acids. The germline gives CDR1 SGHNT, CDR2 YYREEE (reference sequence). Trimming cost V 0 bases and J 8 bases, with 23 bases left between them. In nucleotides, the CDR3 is TGTGCCAGCAGCTTGGTGTTCACAGGCTCCTCTCTTAAGGGCTACACCTTC. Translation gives CASSLVFTGSSLKGYTF.

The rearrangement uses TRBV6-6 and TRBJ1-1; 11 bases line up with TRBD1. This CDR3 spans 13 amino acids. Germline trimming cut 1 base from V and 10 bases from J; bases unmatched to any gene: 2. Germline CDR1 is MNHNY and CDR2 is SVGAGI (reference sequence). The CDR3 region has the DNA TGTGCCAGCAGTTACTATGGACAGGGGGCAGCTTTCTTT. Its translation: CASSYYGQGAAFF.